Presented here are 31 T cell receptor beta chains from one specimen sequenced in a study of blood T cell repertoires in COVID-19. Generated by immunoSEQ multiplex PCR, the TCRdb table keeps only in-frame clones and is missing some. The sample consists of about 150,000 clones, 80% to 90% of them appearing once. The sequenced sample consisted of PBMCs or T cells enriched from blood (not recorded which). Receptors originate from a man aged 50-59 years who had recovered from COVID-19.

The CDR3 is CASSLSRAGYNEQFF. The CDR3 coding sequence is TGTGCCAGCAGCTTAAGCCGAGCGGGGTACAATGAGCAGTTCTTC. This chain joins TRBV7-6 and TRBJ2-1, with 7 bases fitting TRBD2. Germline values: CDR1 SGHVS, CDR2 FNYEAQ. The trim removed 2 bases at V and 4 bases at J, leaving 5 bases unmatched. The CDR3 is 15 residues long.

V is TRBV7-3 and J is TRBJ1-2, with D perhaps TRBD1 (6 bases). Per germline, CDR1 SGHTA and CDR2 FQGTGA. The CDR3 spans 14 residues. The V end was cut by 5 bases, the J end by 2 bases, with 12 bases between. CDR3 sequence: CASSPNGQNYGYTF. As DNA, the CDR3 is TGTGCCAGCAGCCCCAACGGACAGAACTATGGCTACACCTTC.

The chain links TRBV6-2 or TRBV6-3 to TRBJ1-2, with 7 bases lining up with TRBD1. V trimming: 6 bases; J trimming: 6 bases; junction bases outside the gene matches: 13. CDR1 and CDR2 (germline): MNHEY, SVGEGT. The CDR3 totals 15 residues. The CDR3 loop reads CASSKGAPEGDGYTF. The CDR3 nucleotides read TGTGCCAGCAGCAAGGGGGCCCCTGAAGGCGATGGCTACACCTTC.

This chain links TRBV19 with TRBJ2-1; 9 bases are shared with TRBD1. Looked up from germline, CDR1 is LNHDA and CDR2 is SQIVND (reference sequence). V gave up 9 bases and J gave up 6 bases; unmatched junction bases: 9. The CDR3 totals 14 residues. The CDR3 sequence is CASNSGTGFNEQFF. CDR3 sequence (DNA): TGTGCCAGCAACTCCGGGACAGGGTTCAATGAGCAGTTCTTC.

This clone was counted a single time. This sequence joins TRBV4-3 and TRBJ1-2; the match to TRBD1 covers 8 bases. The CDR3 has 16 amino acids. The V and J ends lost 0 bases and 3 bases, in that order; junction bases with no gene match: 6. Germline V gives CDR1 LGHNA, CDR2 YSLEER. In nucleotides, the CDR3 is TGCGCCAGCAGCCAAGATCAGGCAGGGGGCTACTATGGCTACACCTTC. Its protein product is CASSQDQAGGYYGYTF.

This sequence joins TRBV4-1 and TRBJ2-3; 8 nucleotides match TRBD2. The CDR3 contains 16 residues. Losses at the gene ends were 5 bases for V and 1 base for J; bases not matched to a gene: 8. The germline V gene has CDR1 MGHRA and CDR2 YSYEKL. CDR3 in DNA: TGCGCCAGCAGCTTTCCGGGAGGGGTAGGCACAGATACGCAGTATTTT. Translated: CASSFPGGVGTDTQYF.

V is TRBV2 and J is TRBJ2-5; TRBD1 aligns across 8 bases. The germline V gene has CDR1 SNHLY and CDR2 FYNNEI. The CDR3 is 15 residues long. V shed 3 bases and J 5 bases; nucleotides not matched to a gene: 8. The CDR3 region has the DNA TGTGCCAGCAGTGAGACAGGGGTGTTAGTGGAGACCCAGTACTTC. Residues: CASSETGVLVETQYF.

The chain employs TRBV3-1 (or the pseudogene TRBV3-2) and TRBJ2-3; no clear D gene. CDR1 LGHDT and CDR2 YNNKEL come from the germline V gene (reference sequence). This CDR3 is built from 11 residues. The germline V and J ends were trimmed by 2 bases and 8 bases, with 5 bases remaining between them. This CDR3 reads CASSQQVTQYF. CDR3 in DNA: TGTGCCAGCAGCCAACAGGTTACGCAGTATTTT.

The rearrangement links TRBV18 to TRBJ2-5; TRBD2 agrees at 12 bases. Germline loops: CDR1 KGHSH, CDR2 LQKENI. CDR3 size: 15 residues. The trim removed 6 bases at V and 4 bases at J, leaving 6 bases unmatched. The CDR3 here is CASSPSTSGGETQYF. CDR3 DNA sequence: TGTGCCAGCTCCCCTTCGACTAGCGGGGGAGAGACCCAGTACTTC. Drawing the rest from reference TRBV18 and TRBJ2-5, the complete variable domain is NAGVMQNPRHLVRRRGQEARLRCSPMKGHSHVYWYRQLPEEGLKFMVYLQKENIIDESGMPKERFSAEFPKEGPSILRIQQVVRGDSAAYFCASSPSTSGGETQYFGPGTRLLVL.

The rearrangement uses TRBV10-2 and TRBJ1-1; the D gene is possibly TRBD1 (6 bases). Trimming took 6 bases from V and 5 from J, leaving 19 bases between them. Germline CDR1 is WSHSY and CDR2 is SAAADI. CDR3 length: 15 amino acids. This chain's CDR3 is CASRGTTGKETEAFF. The DNA for the CDR3 is TGCGCCAGCAGGGGTACTACAGGGAAGGAGACTGAAGCTTTCTTT.

The V gene is TRBV19, the J gene TRBJ2-4; D might be TRBD1 (6 bases). This CDR3 comprises 15 residues. Per the germline V gene, CDR1 is LNHDA and CDR2 is SQIVND (reference sequence). Trimming pared 5 bases from V and 0 bases from J, leaving 11 bases between. CDR3 amino acids: CASSSPGQAKNIQYF. The CDR3 region has the DNA TGTGCCAGTAGTTCCCCGGGACAAGCCAAAAACATTCAGTACTTC.

This clone was seen just once. This chain links TRBV7-8 with TRBJ2-5, with D perhaps matching TRBD1 (5 bases). There are 13 residues in the CDR3. Germline V gene data show CDR1 as SGHVS and CDR2 as FQNEAQ. The ends were cut back, 1 base at V and 5 bases at J, with 8 bases in the middle. The CDR3 loop is CASSLDPGETQYF. CDR3 nucleotides: TGTGCCAGCAGCTTAGACCCAGGGGAGACCCAGTACTTC.

The rearrangement uses TRBV11-2 and TRBJ2-5; a possible D gene is TRBD1 (6 bases). Germline CDR1 SGHAT, CDR2 FQNNGV. The CDR3 has 11 amino acids. Trimming left V 6 bases short and J 4 bases short, with 6 bases between. CDR3: CASRQGETQYF. The DNA for the CDR3 is TGTGCCAGCAGACAGGGAGAGACCCAGTACTTC.

V and J are TRBV19 and TRBJ1-6, with a weak D call TRBD1 (6 bases). The CDR3 spans 13 residues. The V end lost 3 bases, the J end lost 9 bases, and 9 bases lay between the germline ends. Germline V gene sequence: CDR1 LNHDA, CDR2 SQIVND (reference sequence). The chain's CDR3 is CASSMQGFSPLHF. In DNA form, the CDR3 reads TGTGCCAGTAGTATGCAGGGGTTTTCACCCCTCCACTTT.

Only one count was recorded for this clone. This chain uses TRBV27 with TRBJ1-1; TRBD1 is a possible D gene (6 bases). This CDR3 is 16 amino acids long. Germline V gives CDR1 MNHEY, CDR2 SMNVEV (reference sequence). Trimming removed 2 bases at V and 0 bases at J, with 13 bases between. The CDR3 DNA sequence: TGTGCCAGCAGTTTAGCCACAGGGACCCTGAACACTGAAGCTTTCTTT. Encoded protein: CASSLATGTLNTEAFF.

The chain links TRBV15 to TRBJ1-1; TRBD1 might be the D (5 bases). V lost 1 base to trimming and J lost 1 base, with 13 bases between them. CDR1 is LNHNV, CDR2 YYDKDF, per germline (reference sequence). The CDR3 sequence is 16 residues long. CDR3 DNA sequence: TGTGCCACCAGCAGAGCTCCCCTTCAGGGGAACACTGAAGCTTTCTTT. Translating gives CATSRAPLQGNTEAFF.

The genes are TRBV4-3 and TRBJ1-2, with a possible D match to TRBD1 (6 bases). The V gene's germline CDR1 is LGHNA and CDR2 YSLEER. V was pared by 0 bases and J by 6 bases, with 14 bases between. This CDR3 contains 15 residues. The CDR3 region has the DNA TGCGCCAGCAGCCAAGATGTCGGGACAAGGGATGGCTACACCTTC. Residues: CASSQDVGTRDGYTF.

The chain carries TRBV24-1 and TRBJ2-1, with 9 nucleotides matching TRBD2. This CDR3 is built from 12 residues. The germline V gene has CDR1 KGHDR and CDR2 SFDVKD. V gave up 3 bases and J gave up 13 bases; unmatched junction bases: 3. The CDR3 bases are TGTGCCACCAGTGATCTAGCGGGGTATCAGTTCTTC. Its translation: CATSDLAGYQFF.

This clone was found once. The CDR3 sequence is CAWSERDRGFSNEKLFF. The CDR3, as DNA: TGTGCCTGGAGTGAGCGGGACAGGGGTTTTTCTAATGAAAAACTGTTTTTT. The rearrangement uses TRBV30 and TRBJ1-4; TRBD1 agrees at 10 bases. In germline, CDR1 is GTSNPN, CDR2 SVGIG (reference sequence). Losses at the gene ends were 1 base for V and 3 bases for J; bases not matched to a gene: 8. The CDR3 loop spans 17 amino acids.

This sequence joins TRBV5-1 and TRBJ1-1, with TRBD1 matching over 7 bases. With 0 bases clipped from V and 1 base from J, the junction kept 3 bases outside the gene matches. The CDR3 covers 15 residues. Germline V lookup: CDR1 SGHRS, CDR2 YFSETQ. The CDR3 sequence: CASSLEGTANTEAFF. CDR3 bases: TGCGCCAGCAGCTTGGAGGGGACAGCGAACACTGAAGCTTTCTTT. Filled out from reference TRBV5-1 and TRBJ1-1, the complete variable domain reads KAGVTQTPRYLIKTRGQQVTLSCSPISGHRSVSWYQQTPGQGLQFLFEYFSETQRNKGNFPGRFSGRQFSNSRSEMNVSTLELGDSALYLCASSLEGTANTEAFFGQGTRLTVV.

This clone appeared a few times. V usage is TRBV30 and J usage is TRBJ1-5; D perhaps matches TRBD1 (5 bases). This CDR3 is built from 13 residues. V gave up 6 bases and J gave up 6 bases, with 15 bases separating them. Looked up from germline, CDR1 is GTSNPN and CDR2 is SVGIG (reference sequence). Written as DNA, the CDR3 is TGTGCCTGCCGGACCCAGGGCAGTCAGCCCCAGCATTTT. Translating gives CACRTQGSQPQHF.

This rearrangement joins TRBV19 to TRBJ2-7, with a tentative D call TRBD1 (6 bases). Germline CDR1 reads LNHDA; CDR2 reads SQIVND (reference sequence). This CDR3 contains 14 residues. Trimming cost V 6 bases and J 0 bases, with 12 bases left between them. CDR3: CASRSQGSSYEQYF. The CDR3 DNA sequence: TGTGCCAGTAGGTCTCAGGGGAGCTCCTACGAGCAGTACTTC.

The chain is built from TRBV7-6 and TRBJ2-2; TRBD1 matches at 9 bases. CDR1 is SGHVS and CDR2 is FNYEAQ in the germline V gene. V lost 6 bases and J lost 1; bases outside the gene matches: 3. This CDR3 contains 15 residues. CDR3 amino acids: CASRMTGGNTGELFF. The CDR3 DNA follows: TGTGCCAGCAGAATGACAGGGGGGAACACCGGGGAGCTGTTTTTT. The entire variable domain, with the rest obtained from reference TRBV7-6 and TRBJ2-2, is as follows: GAGVSQSPRYKVTKRGQDVALRCDPISGHVSLYWYRQALGQGPEFLTYFNYEAQQDKSGLPNDRFSAERPEGSISTLTIQRTEQRDSAMYRCASRMTGGNTGELFFGEGSRLTVL.

This chain links TRBV14 with TRBJ1-4, with D maybe TRBD1 (5 bases). V was clipped by 4 bases and J by 8 bases, with 11 bases between them. The CDR3 has 13 amino acids. Per the germline V gene, CDR1 is SGHDN and CDR2 is FVKESK. The CDR3 coding sequence is TGTGCCAGCAGCCCAGGGCCTTGGGAAAAACTGTTTTTT. It encodes CASSPGPWEKLFF.

This clone was observed a handful of times. This chain links TRBV2 with TRBJ1-5; 7 nucleotides line up with TRBD1. This CDR3 spans 15 amino acids. Germline V CDR1 and CDR2: SNHLY, FYNNEI. With 3 bases clipped from V and 0 bases from J, the junction kept 2 bases outside the gene matches. CDR3 region: CASSEDRLSNQPQHF. DNA for the CDR3: TGTGCCAGCAGTGAGGACAGGCTTAGCAATCAGCCCCAGCATTTT.

This clone was seen many times. The chain links TRBV7-9 to TRBJ2-7, with 8 bases lining up with TRBD1. Per germline, CDR1 SEHNR and CDR2 FQNEAQ (reference sequence). V shed 6 bases and J 5 bases; nucleotides not matched to a gene: 9. CDR3 size: 14 residues. The CDR3 DNA reads TGTGCCAGCAGTACCCCAGGGGGCGGGGACGAGCAGTACTTC. This encodes CASSTPGGGDEQYF.

The chain carries TRBV14 and TRBJ1-2; D not resolved. CDR3 length: 12 residues. The V gene lost 3 bases and the J gene lost 3 bases, with 5 bases spanning the gap. Germline V CDR1 and CDR2: SGHDN, FVKESK. This CDR3 is CASSHSYYGYTF. DNA for the CDR3: TGTGCCAGCAGCCACAGTTACTATGGCTACACCTTC.

The gene calls are TRBV10-3 and TRBJ1-6, with a possible D match to TRBD1 (6 bases). The V gene's germline CDR1 is ENHRY and CDR2 SYGVKD. The CDR3 length is 14 residues. V lost 6 bases to trimming and J lost 5 bases, with 11 bases between them. The CDR3 nucleotides are TGTGCCATCAGCCGGGACACCCATAATTCACCCCTCCACTTT. Translated, it gives CAISRDTHNSPLHF.

The chain is built from TRBV30 and TRBJ2-3, with D possibly matching TRBD1 (5 bases). Trimming removed 1 base at V and 1 base at J, with 12 bases between. This CDR3 spans 15 amino acids. Germline values: CDR1 GTSNPN, CDR2 SVGIG (reference sequence). This CDR3 reads CAWSGGDRRTDTQYF. The CDR3 nucleotides read TGTGCCTGGAGTGGTGGCGACAGACGCACAGATACGCAGTATTTT.

The V gene is TRBV5-1, the J gene TRBJ1-1; unclear D gene. Germline CDR1 SGHRS, CDR2 YFSETQ. The length of the CDR3 is 14 residues. V shed 1 base and J shed 0 bases, with 7 bases lying between them. The CDR3, as DNA: TGCGCCAGCAGCTTGTATGCGGTGAACACTGAAGCTTTCTTT. The encoded protein is CASSLYAVNTEAFF.

This clone has just a few counts. The chain employs TRBV2 and TRBJ1-5; D gene unclear. V lost 6 bases and J lost 2, with 14 bases in between. The CDR3 is 15 residues long. CDR1 SNHLY and CDR2 FYNNEI come from the germline V gene. CDR3 amino acids: CASSVWVAGNQPQHF. The CDR3 DNA reads as TGTGCCAGCAGCGTATGGGTCGCGGGCAATCAGCCCCAGCATTTT.